This TCR beta chain derives from a study of OX40 agonist ivuxolimab in advanced cancers. Study at large: From about 23 to 85 years was the age range, with a mean of around 54 years, and over 80% were male.

Findings of the study overall: Partial responders at 0.1-3.0 mg/kg showed near-lowest clonal expansion.

A word on this clone: Its matching antigen is unknown.

Profiled with immunoSEQ multiplex PCR; TCRdb holds only in-frame clones, not every one. The data show 73,000 or so clones, roughly 86% seen once. V was trimmed by 3 bases and J by 0 bases, leaving 10 bases between them. Germline loops: CDR1 SGHRS, CDR2 YFSETQ. The CDR3 sequence is 16 residues long. The V and J genes are TRBV5-1 and TRBJ2-6; D remains ambiguous. The receptor comes from an adult with an advanced solid tumor such as melanoma, head and neck, liver or kidney cancer. This specimen was CD4+ or CD8+ T cells sorted from blood, taken in a trial of the OX40 agonist ivuxolimab. CDR3 nucleotide sequence: TGCGCCAGCAGCTCAAGTCGAGTCTCTGGGGCCAACGTCCTGACTTTC. The encoded protein is CASSSSRVSGANVLTF. The entire variable domain, with the rest obtained from reference TRBV5-1 and TRBJ2-6, is as follows: KAGVTQTPRYLIKTRGQQVTLSCSPISGHRSVSWYQQTPGQGLQFLFEYFSETQRNKGNFPGRFSGRQFSNSRSEMNVSTLELGDSALYLCASSSSRVSGANVLTFGAGSRLTVL.